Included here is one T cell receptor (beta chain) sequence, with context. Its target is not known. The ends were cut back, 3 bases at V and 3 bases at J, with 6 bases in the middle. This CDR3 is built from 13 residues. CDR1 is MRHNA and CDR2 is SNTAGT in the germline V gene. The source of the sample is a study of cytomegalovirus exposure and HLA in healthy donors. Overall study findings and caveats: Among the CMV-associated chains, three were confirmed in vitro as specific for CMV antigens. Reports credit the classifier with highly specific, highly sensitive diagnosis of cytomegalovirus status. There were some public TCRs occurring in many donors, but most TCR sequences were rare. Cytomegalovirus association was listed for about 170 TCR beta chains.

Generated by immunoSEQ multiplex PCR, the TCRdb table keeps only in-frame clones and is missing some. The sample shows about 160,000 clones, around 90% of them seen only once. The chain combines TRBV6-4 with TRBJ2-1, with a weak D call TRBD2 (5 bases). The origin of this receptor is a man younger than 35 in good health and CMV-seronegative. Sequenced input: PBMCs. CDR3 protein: CASSERDYNEQFF. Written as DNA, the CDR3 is TGTGCCAGCAGTGAGAGGGACTACAATGAGCAGTTCTTC.